This TCR beta chain was observed in a study of CD8+CD57+ T cells in acquired aplastic anemia. CDR1 is LNHDA, CDR2 SQIVND, per germline (reference sequence). The CDR3 runs to 16 residues. This clonotype was seen just once. Its antigen is undetermined. A junction end diverges from the germline sequence, so it may reflect a read error. Points from the study as a whole: Researchers reported that CD8+ Simpson's diversity was not significantly different in patients versus controls.

TCR beta VDJ and CDR3 profiles were obtained from a genomic DNA template. MiXCR was run by TCRdb on the reads, yielding one entry per CDR3 protein. Of approximately 380,000 distinct CDR3 sequences listed, roughly 68% were seen once; the top ten hold 4%. This receptor was identified in a human donor in good health, serving as a control. The V and J genes are TRBV19 and TRBJ1-1; maybe TRBD1 (6 bases). The specimen was sorted CD4+, CD8+, or CD8+CD57+ T cells (not recorded which) from PBMCs. The CDR3 protein is CASSIDEGQGNTEALF. The DNA for the CDR3 is TGTGCCAGTAGTATAGATGAGGGGCAGGGGAACACCGAAGCTTTGTTT.